This section outlines one T cell receptor beta chain sequence together with its context. What it recognizes is unknown. The sample originates from a study of OX40 agonist ivuxolimab in advanced cancers. Data came from immunoSEQ multiplex PCR; TCRdb stores just in-frame clones and leaves some out. The sample holds 75,000 to 100,000 clones; 85% to 90% are singletons and the top ten take approximately 2%. CDR1 is SGHVS and CDR2 is FNYEAQ in the germline V gene. V dropped 2 bases and J dropped 3; count of bases not matched to a gene: 3. This CDR3 region has 16 residues. Findings and caveats of the study: Expanded peripheral T-cell antigen specificity went undetermined.

The TCR originated in an adult with an advanced solid tumor such as melanoma, head and neck, liver or kidney cancer. The rearrangement links TRBV7-6 to TRBJ2-6; 8 bases map to TRBD1. Sequences were derived from CD4+ or CD8+ T cells sorted from blood, sampled in a trial of the OX40 agonist ivuxolimab. CDR3 bases: TGTGCCAGCAGCTTACAGGGGGCAGGTGGGGCCAACGTCCTGACTTTC. Protein product: CASSLQGAGGANVLTF.